The following is a T cell receptor (beta chain) sequence with its context. Its antigen is still unknown. The data originate from a study of cytomegalovirus exposure and HLA in healthy donors. Study-wide points: Among TCR sequences, most were rare, though some public TCRs appeared in many donors. Both high specificity and high sensitivity reportedly marked the classifier's diagnosis of cytomegalovirus status. A later analysis linked a missense variant in DCLRE1C to the trimming of TCR beta V and J genes. Some V segments, including TRBV6-2 and TRBV6-3, were excluded as indistinguishable.

Germline-derived CDR1 and CDR2 are ENHRY and SYGVKD. CDR3 length: 14 residues. The J segment lost 5 bases and the V segment lost 7 bases, leaving 8 bases of the junction unmatched. PCR employed 60 Vbeta and 13 Jbeta primers. Here immunoSEQ multiplex PCR was the method, and the copy in TCRdb shows in-frame clones only, minus some. The table has 90,000 to 100,000 clones, about 81% seen once. The chain combines TRBV10-3 with TRBJ2-3; TRBD1 matches 8 bases. The receptor was isolated from a woman aged 40 to 55 in good health and CMV-seronegative. Sequenced sample: PBMCs. DNA of the CDR3: TGTGCCATCAAAGGGGCAGGGGGCGTAGATACGCAGTATTTT. The encoded protein is CAIKGAGGVDTQYF.